A single sample is the source of the 16 T cell receptor beta chains below, sequenced in a study of blood T cells in healthy people across ages. Alongside a J-beta primer mix, a sample-barcoded 5' primer served in a second PCR lasting 7 to 11 cycles. Each CDR3 protein is one row after TCRdb ran MiXCR on the 5' RACE reads. The table has hundreds of thousands of distinct CDR3 sequences, approximately 21% seen once. Sequencing used blood. The receptors stem from a man between 65 and 85 years old in good health.

The V call is TRBV7-9, the J call TRBJ2-7; the D gene could be TRBD1 or TRBD2 (5 bases each). This CDR3 comprises 15 residues. V lost 0 bases and J 3 bases, leaving 12 bases between the germline ends. Germline CDR1 is SEHNR and CDR2 is FQNEAQ (reference sequence). CDR3 coding DNA: TGTGCCAGCAGCTTAGCGCAGGGACCCGGCTACGAGCAGTACTTC. This sequence encodes CASSLAQGPGYEQYF.

This rearrangement joins TRBV6-5 to TRBJ2-1, with 10 bases identical to TRBD1. The germline V gene encodes CDR1 MNHEY and CDR2 SVGAGI. The CDR3 runs 12 residues. The junction had 4 bases not matched to a gene; V was cut back by 7 bases and J by 10 bases. CDR3 nucleotide sequence: TGTGCCAGCACCGGGACAGGGGAAGAGCAGTTCTTC. As protein: CASTGTGEEQFF.

This clonotype appeared a few times. The chain combines TRBV18 with TRBJ2-7; possibly TRBD1 for D (5 bases). Germline CDR1 and CDR2: KGHSH and LQKENI. The V gene lost 3 bases and the J gene lost 2 bases, with 8 bases spanning the gap. This CDR3 contains 13 residues. The CDR3 region has the DNA TGTGCCAGCTCACCGGAACAGGCCTACGAGCAGTACTTC. It translates to CASSPEQAYEQYF.

This clonotype was found a few times. The genes are TRBV10-3 and TRBJ2-2; 7 positions match TRBD1. The CDR3 extends over 14 amino acids. V lost 6 bases, J lost 5 bases, and 6 bases stayed unmatched. Germline values: CDR1 ENHRY, CDR2 SYGVKD. CDR3 DNA: TGTGCCATCAGAGGACAGGTTGGGACCGGGGAGCTGTTTTTT. It codes for CAIRGQVGTGELFF.

This clonotype was counted at least ten times. This chain links TRBV28 with TRBJ2-5; 8 nucleotides line up with TRBD2. This CDR3 has 15 residues. Germline-derived CDR1 and CDR2 are MDHEN and SYDVKM. The V gene end was trimmed by 2 bases and the J gene end by 2 bases; junction bases not matched to a gene: 4. CDR3 in amino acids: CASSLGPSGQETQYF. CDR3 sequence (DNA): TGTGCCAGCAGTTTAGGGCCTAGCGGGCAAGAGACCCAGTACTTC.

This clonotype was detected only a few times. J is TRBJ2-7 and V is TRBV24-1, with TRBD1 matching 8 bases. Germline V gene sequence: CDR1 KGHDR, CDR2 SFDVKD. The CDR3 is 18 residues long. With 4 bases clipped from V and 0 bases from J, the junction kept 13 bases outside the gene matches. The CDR3 protein is CATSDPQDRETGSYEQYF. Written as DNA, the CDR3 is TGTGCCACCAGTGACCCTCAGGACAGGGAAACAGGCTCCTACGAGCAGTACTTC.

This clonotype showed up many times. This chain connects TRBV12-3 or TRBV12-4 to TRBJ2-7; a possible D gene is TRBD2 (5 bases). V lost 5 bases and J 4 bases, leaving 18 bases between the germline ends. This CDR3 has 15 residues. This chain's CDR3 is CASSIVAGQVYEQYF. CDR3 nucleotide sequence: TGTGCCAGCAGTATCGTGGCGGGCCAGGTTTACGAGCAGTACTTC.

The chain has TRBV7-9 and TRBJ2-1, with TRBD2 matching 8 bases. The germline V gene encodes CDR1 SEHNR and CDR2 FQNEAQ (reference sequence). After removal of 3 bases from V and 3 bases from J, the junction contained 10 bases not matched to a gene. The CDR3 runs 17 residues. The CDR3 DNA follows: TGTGCCAGCAGCTTTACGATTAGCGGGGAGAACTACAATGAGCAGTTCTTC. Translation gives CASSFTISGENYNEQFF.

This clonotype was recorded many times. This chain connects TRBV4-3 to TRBJ1-4; D is perhaps TRBD1 (6 bases). CDR1 LGHNA and CDR2 YSLEER come from the germline V gene. The CDR3 loop spans 15 amino acids. The V end was cut by 6 bases, the J end by 4 bases, with 15 bases between. CDR3 nucleotide sequence: TGCGCCAGCAGTGAACAGGGAAAGGGTAATGAAAAACTGTTTTTT. This codes for CASSEQGKGNEKLFF.

This clonotype was recorded a few times. This rearrangement joins TRBV15 to TRBJ2-3; D possibly matches TRBD1 or TRBD2 (5 bases each). Germline V gene sequence: CDR1 LNHNV, CDR2 YYDKDF (reference sequence). The CDR3 is made up of 14 amino acids. V was pared by 4 bases and J by 4 bases, with 12 bases between. In DNA form, the CDR3 reads TGTGCCACCAGCACCGGGACCGAGCCAGATACGCAGTATTTT. It yields the protein CATSTGTEPDTQYF.

The chain couples TRBV7-8 to TRBJ2-7; D is undetermined. CDR3 size: 13 residues. V dropped 3 bases and J dropped 3 bases, with 9 bases sitting between them. Germline V gives CDR1 SGHVS, CDR2 FQNEAQ. CDR3 loop: CASSLVQDYEQYF. The DNA of the CDR3 is TGTGCCAGCAGCTTGGTCCAAGACTACGAGCAGTACTTC.

In DNA form, the CDR3 reads TGTGCCAGCAGCGCAAACAGGGGTTACCAAGAGACCCAGTACTTC. Protein product: CASSANRGYQETQYF. This chain links TRBV13 with TRBJ2-5; 7 positions agree with TRBD1. Germline V CDR1 and CDR2: PRHDT, FYEKMQ (reference sequence). The CDR3 covers 15 residues. After removal of 5 bases from V and 0 bases from J, the junction contained 6 bases not matched to a gene.

CDR3 sequence: CSARVPGRRYEQYF. For the CDR3, the DNA is TGCAGCGCCCGGGTGCCAGGGCGTCGGTACGAGCAGTACTTC. The chain carries TRBV29-1 and TRBJ2-7, with D possibly TRBD1 on 5 matching bases. In germline, CDR1 is SQVTM, CDR2 ANQGSEA. The CDR3 covers 14 residues. Between the trimmed V and J ends, which lost 7 bases and 4 bases, there was a span of 20 bases.

Written as DNA, the CDR3 is TGTGCCAGCAAGGGGACTATCAACACCGGGGAGCTGTTTTTT. It codes for CASKGTINTGELFF. The rearrangement links TRBV6-6 to TRBJ2-2; the match to TRBD2 covers 7 bases. J was trimmed by 2 bases and V by 7 bases; bases with no gene match: 4. The germline gives CDR1 MNHNY, CDR2 SVGAGI (reference sequence). CDR3 length: 14 residues.

This clonotype has just a few counts. V gene TRBV7-9 combines with J gene TRBJ2-2; no definite D call. Trimming shortened V by 6 bases and J by 0 bases, and 8 bases separated the two germline ends. The germline CDR1 and CDR2 sequences are SEHNR and FQNEAQ (reference sequence). The CDR3 runs 14 residues. CDR3 sequence reads: CASRSPSNTGELFF. The CDR3 DNA follows: TGTGCCAGCAGAAGTCCTTCGAACACCGGGGAGCTGTTTTTT.

V is TRBV7-3 and J is TRBJ1-5; a weak D match, TRBD1 (6 bases). There are 17 residues in the CDR3. Trimming took off 1 base at V and 6 bases at J, with 19 bases between the two ends. From germline, CDR1 is SGHTA and CDR2 FQGTGA. DNA for the CDR3: TGTGCCAGCAGCTTAAAACGGGGGCAGGCCCCCAGTCAGCCCCAGCATTTT. Its protein is CASSLKRGQAPSQPQHF.